The 25 T cell receptor beta chains below come from one sample, sequenced in a study of OX40 agonist ivuxolimab in advanced cancers. Measured with immunoSEQ multiplex PCR; TCRdb has only the in-frame clones, and not every one. The table includes some 45,000 clones, over 75% detected once. The specimen was CD4+ or CD8+ T cells sorted from blood, collected in a trial of the OX40 agonist ivuxolimab. These receptors were obtained from an adult with an advanced solid tumor such as melanoma, head and neck, liver or kidney cancer.

V usage is TRBV19 and J usage is TRBJ1-2; TRBD1 is a possible D gene (6 bases). CDR1 is LNHDA, CDR2 SQIVND, per germline (reference sequence). The CDR3 sequence is 15 residues long. V was trimmed by 2 bases and J by 2 bases, leaving 12 bases between them. In nucleotides, the CDR3 is TGTGCCAGTAGTATAACGGGACAATCCAACTATGGCTACACCTTC. As protein: CASSITGQSNYGYTF.

V and J are TRBV6-5 and TRBJ2-7; D is perhaps TRBD2 (6 bases). Germline V gene sequence: CDR1 MNHEY, CDR2 SVGAGI. The CDR3 covers 14 residues. V was pared by 6 bases and J by 4 bases, with 16 bases between. The CDR3 here is CASRPRGGNYEQYF. CDR3 DNA: TGTGCCAGCAGGCCCCGAGGAGGGAATTACGAGCAGTACTTC.

This chain connects TRBV29-1 to TRBJ2-7; TRBD1 might be the D (5 bases). Germline assignment: CDR1 SQVTM and CDR2 ANQGSEA. The CDR3 contains 11 residues. The V end was cut by 7 bases, the J end by 3 bases, with 10 bases between. CDR3 in amino acids: CSGTRDYEQYF. The CDR3, as DNA: TGCAGCGGAACCAGGGACTACGAGCAGTACTTC.

The V and J genes are TRBV30 and TRBJ1-2; D ambiguous. Trimming left V 0 bases short and J 3 bases short, with 8 bases between. Germline V gene sequence: CDR1 GTSNPN, CDR2 SVGIG (reference sequence). CDR3 size: 13 residues. For the CDR3, the DNA is TGTGCCTGGAGTGTACCATTAGACTATGGCTACACCTTC. Its translation: CAWSVPLDYGYTF. Full variable domain (rest looked up from reference TRBV30 and TRBJ1-2): SQTIHQWPATLVQPVGSPLSLECTVEGTSNPNLYWYRQAAGRGLQLLFYSVGIGQISSEVPQNLSASRPQDRQFILSSKKLLLSDSGFYLCAWSVPLDYGYTFGSGTRLTVV.

This clone was observed a few times. The CDR3 loop is CASSDLGREFSGYTF. DNA for the CDR3: TGTGCCAGCAGTGATTTGGGGAGAGAATTTAGTGGCTACACCTTC. The gene calls are TRBV25-1 and TRBJ1-2; D ambiguous. The CDR3 length is 15 residues. Germline CDR1 and CDR2: MGHDK and SYGVNS. Trimming left V 3 bases short and J 7 bases short, with 18 bases between.

The rearrangement links TRBV30 to TRBJ1-2; D gene uncertain. CDR3 length: 11 residues. CDR1 is GTSNPN and CDR2 is SVGIG in the germline V gene (reference sequence). Deletions cut 4 bases from V and 9 bases from J, with 12 bases between. The CDR3 DNA follows: TGTGCCTGGATGGTAGAAAGCAGCTACACCTTC. Its translation: CAWMVESSYTF.

This chain connects TRBV10-1 to TRBJ2-7; a possible D gene is TRBD2 (6 bases). The CDR3 runs to 16 residues. The ends were cut back, 1 base at V and 5 bases at J, with 18 bases in the middle. The V gene's germline CDR1 is WNHNN and CDR2 SYGVQD (reference sequence). The CDR3 here is CASSEFATGGYHEQYF. Here the CDR3 DNA reads TGCGCCAGCAGTGAGTTTGCAACCGGAGGGTATCACGAGCAGTACTTC.

There are a few counts of this clone. The CDR3 nucleotides read TGTGCCAGCAGCCGGTCATGGGGAAACAATCAGCCCCAGCATTTT. Translated: CASSRSWGNNQPQHF. The V and J genes are TRBV5-6 and TRBJ1-5; D unresolved. Germline assignment: CDR1 SGHDT and CDR2 YYEEEE. The CDR3 runs to 15 residues. V lost 4 bases and J lost 3, with 14 bases in between.

This chain links TRBV5-6 with TRBJ2-7; 7 bases line up with TRBD2. From germline, CDR1 is SGHDT and CDR2 YYEEEE. This CDR3 region has 16 residues. The ends lost 2 bases at V and 2 bases at J; junction bases unmatched: 10. The CDR3 region is CASSLPRDYATYEQYF. CDR3 coding DNA: TGTGCCAGCAGCTTACCCCGGGACTACGCCACCTACGAGCAGTACTTC.

A few counts support this clone. The chain uses TRBV10-1 and TRBJ2-7; a possible D gene is TRBD1 (5 bases). V shed 0 bases and J shed 3 bases, with 9 bases lying between them. The CDR3 is 14 residues long. Germline-derived CDR1 and CDR2 are WNHNN and SYGVQD (reference sequence). This chain's CDR3 is CASSESGLVYEQYF. CDR3 nucleotide sequence: TGCGCCAGCAGTGAGTCGGGGCTTGTCTACGAGCAGTACTTC.

By proportion, this clone is medium-sized. V usage is TRBV2 and J usage is TRBJ1-1; D may be TRBD1 (5 bases). Trimming pared 6 bases from V and 4 bases from J, leaving 12 bases between. This CDR3 is built from 13 residues. Germline CDR1 SNHLY, CDR2 FYNNEI. The CDR3 DNA sequence: TGTGCCAGCAGGACGGGGGTCGGCACTGAAGCTTTCTTT. Amino acids: CASRTGVGTEAFF.

This clone has more than one count but fewer than ten. The chain employs TRBV5-6 and TRBJ2-7; TRBD2 aligns across 11 bases. Trimming removed 4 bases from V and 8 bases from J; junction bases left unmatched: 11. The CDR3 extends over 15 amino acids. Germline values: CDR1 SGHDT, CDR2 YYEEEE. The CDR3 loop reads CASSRWGLADNKQYF. Here the CDR3 DNA reads TGTGCCAGCAGCCGTTGGGGACTAGCGGATAACAAGCAGTACTTC.

The chain recombines TRBV19 with TRBJ2-3, with 7 positions matching TRBD2. Per germline, CDR1 LNHDA and CDR2 SQIVND (reference sequence). The CDR3 totals 13 residues. With 10 bases clipped from V and 0 bases from J, the junction kept 4 bases outside the gene matches. The CDR3 DNA sequence: TGTGCCACCCGACTAGCAAGCACAGATACGCAGTATTTT. Residues: CATRLASTDTQYF.

The rearrangement joins TRBV10-3 to TRBJ1-2; 7 bases fit TRBD1. CDR1 ENHRY and CDR2 SYGVKD come from the germline V gene. The CDR3 loop spans 13 amino acids. The V and J ends lost 2 bases and 7 bases, in that order; junction bases with no gene match: 4. CDR3: CAISETGDRGYTF. For the CDR3, the DNA is TGTGCCATCAGTGAGACAGGGGACCGTGGCTACACCTTC.

The chain carries TRBV19 and TRBJ1-2; D uncertain. The germline V gene has CDR1 LNHDA and CDR2 SQIVND (reference sequence). The CDR3 spans 13 residues. V dropped 3 bases and J dropped 4 bases, with 9 bases sitting between them. In DNA form, the CDR3 reads TGTGCCAGTAGTATGACTGGGATCTATGGCTACACCTTC. Encoded protein: CASSMTGIYGYTF.

The chain couples TRBV19 to TRBJ1-5; weak D call: TRBD1 (6 bases). The length of the CDR3 is 16 residues. The germline V and J ends were trimmed by 5 bases and 1 base, with 15 bases remaining between them. Germline values: CDR1 LNHDA, CDR2 SQIVND (reference sequence). CDR3 sequence (DNA): TGTGCCAGTAGTGTCGGGACACTTGGGAGCAATCAGCCCCAGCATTTT. Its translation is CASSVGTLGSNQPQHF.

The chain has TRBV5-6 and TRBJ1-5, with 9 bases aligning to TRBD1. Germline loops: CDR1 SGHDT, CDR2 YYEEEE. The J segment lost 0 bases and the V segment lost 4 bases, leaving 8 bases of the junction unmatched. The CDR3 is 17 amino acids. The CDR3, as DNA: TGTGCCAGCAGCACGGGACAGGGACATTTTAGCAATCAGCCCCAGCATTTT. Protein product: CASSTGQGHFSNQPQHF.

The J gene is TRBJ2-1, the V gene TRBV5-1; the match to TRBD1 covers 10 bases. V was clipped by 2 bases and J by 4 bases; unmatched bases: 15. This CDR3 is built from 19 residues. Germline V lookup: CDR1 SGHRS, CDR2 YFSETQ. The DNA for the CDR3 is TGCGCCAGCAGCTTTGGGGACAGGGGTCTGAGAGGTCCTTACAATGAGCAGTTCTTC. This gives the protein CASSFGDRGLRGPYNEQFF. Using reference TRBV5-1 and TRBJ2-1 for the parts outside the CDR3, the full variable domain is KAGVTQTPRYLIKTRGQQVTLSCSPISGHRSVSWYQQTPGQGLQFLFEYFSETQRNKGNFPGRFSGRQFSNSRSEMNVSTLELGDSALYLCASSFGDRGLRGPYNEQFFGPGTRLTVL.

This clone was seen a single time. The chain has TRBV5-5 and TRBJ2-3; D is ambiguous. The CDR3 is 13 residues long. CDR1 and CDR2 (germline): SGHKS, YYEKEE (reference sequence). The ends were cut back, 4 bases at V and 3 bases at J, with 9 bases in the middle. CDR3 protein: CASSPFLTDTQYF. The CDR3 DNA follows: TGTGCCAGCAGCCCGTTCTTGACAGATACGCAGTATTTT.

The gene calls are TRBV5-4 and TRBJ1-4; perhaps TRBD1 as D (5 bases). CDR1 and CDR2 (germline): SGHNT, YYREEE (reference sequence). This CDR3 has 16 amino acids. Trimming removed 4 bases from V and 4 bases from J, with 17 bases in between. The CDR3, as DNA: TGTGCCAGCAGCGTTCATCCAGGGTTGGGTAATGAAAAACTGTTTTTT. Protein sequence: CASSVHPGLGNEKLFF.

This chain connects TRBV7-2 to TRBJ2-2, with TRBD2 matching 9 bases. Germline values: CDR1 SGHTA, CDR2 FQGNSA. V shed 3 bases and J 6 bases; nucleotides not matched to a gene: 8. This CDR3 is 16 amino acids long. CDR3 nucleotides: TGTGCCAGCAGCTTTAGCGGGAGTATTTCTCCCGGGGAGCTGTTTTTT. Translated, it gives CASSFSGSISPGELFF.

The V gene is TRBV18, the J gene TRBJ2-1, with D unclear. V lost 1 base and J lost 10, with 5 bases in between. The CDR3 is 11 amino acids. Looked up from germline, CDR1 is KGHSH and CDR2 is LQKENI. This CDR3 reads CASSPLPEQFF. For the CDR3, the DNA is TGTGCCAGCTCACCACTACCGGAGCAGTTCTTC.

The V gene is TRBV5-6, the J gene TRBJ2-5; 7 bases fit TRBD1. Germline V gene lookup returns CDR1 SGHDT and CDR2 YYEEEE. Trimming removed 3 bases from V and 4 bases from J; junction bases left unmatched: 9. The CDR3 loop spans 15 amino acids. The CDR3 DNA reads TGTGCCAGCAGCTCGATTGACAGGGAGCGAGAGACCCAGTACTTC. Residues: CASSSIDRERETQYF.

The chain is built from TRBV20-1 and TRBJ2-5; D not resolved. The germline V gene has CDR1 DFQATT and CDR2 SNEGSKA (reference sequence). V lost 0 bases and J lost 3, with 2 bases in between. The CDR3 runs 11 residues. The CDR3: CSARDKETQYF. The DNA for the CDR3 is TGCAGTGCTAGAGATAAAGAGACCCAGTACTTC.

V is TRBV5-5 and J is TRBJ2-1; 9 nucleotides match TRBD2. J gave up 1 base and V 0 bases, and 5 bases lay outside the gene matches. The germline CDR1 and CDR2 sequences are SGHKS and YYEKEE (reference sequence). This CDR3 is 17 amino acids long. CDR3 in DNA: TGTGCCAGCAGCTTGGTTTTAGCGGGAGCGTCCTACAATGAGCAGTTCTTC. This encodes CASSLVLAGASYNEQFF.